Below, one TCR beta chain is given with its context. This sample also contains other DNA sequences that code for the same CDR3. Trimming cost V 0 bases and J 0 bases, with 6 bases left between them. CDR3 length: 14 residues. Germline V gene sequence: CDR1 SGHRS, CDR2 YFSETQ. This sample stems from a study of shared clonotypes between healthy human individuals. Study-level background: Three plates were used per donor for CD4 naive, three for CD4 memory, two for CD8 naive and one for CD8 memory.

The protocol was immunoSEQ multiplex PCR, while the TCRdb copy is restricted to in-frame clones and leaves out a portion. The sample includes about 700,000 clones, about 90% of them seen just once. Terminally differentiated effector memory CD45RA+ cells were excluded from the naive CD8 cells, which were CD45RO-negative and positively selected for CCR7. This TCR was sampled from a man aged 25 to 40 in good health. The specimen was naive CD8+ T cells sorted from blood. The chain carries TRBV5-1 and TRBJ1-1; D not resolved. CDR3 DNA sequence: TGCGCCAGCAGCTTGGTTTCCATGAACACTGAAGCTTTCTTT. It encodes CASSLVSMNTEAFF.